A selection of T cell receptor beta chains follows, all from one sample in a study of beta chain features in type 1 diabetes. Profiling relied on immunoSEQ multiplex PCR, and the TCRdb table lists in-frame clones only, not all of them. In the table there are over 200,000 clones, roughly a tenth of which are singletons. The specimen sequenced was naive CD4+ T cells from blood. The receptors stem from a man aged 30 to 39 with type 1 diabetes. CDR3s include the opening cysteine and the closing phenylalanine or tryptophan. Each record gives: V gene, D gene, clone size, J gene, CDR3 DNA, CDR3 protein. A D gene is named only where the DNA matches it firmly. Not all rows give a size; the values are once, few, many and, for expanded clones, a class.

>TRBV4-2|TRBD1|-|TRBJ2-1
TGTGCCAGCAGCTCTCACCGCGGACAGGGCGGGGATGAGCAGTTCTTC
CASSSHRGQGGDEQFF
>TRBV7-9|-|-|TRBJ2-1
TGTGCCAGCAGCGCCACGGCGGGTGAGCAGTTCTTC
CASSATAGEQFF
>TRBV30|-|few|TRBJ2-3
TGTGCCTGGAGCGCAGGAGGTGCGCAGTATTTT
CAWSAGGAQYF
>TRBV20-1|-|few|TRBJ2-7
TGCAGTGTCGGACTGCTAGGCGAGCAGTACTTC
CSVGLLGEQYF
>TRBV19|-|few|TRBJ2-7
TGTGCCAGTAGCCCGGGTGGGGGCACTTACGAGCAGTACTTC
CASSPGGGTYEQYF
>TRBV7-9|-|-|TRBJ2-7
TGTGCCAGCAGCTTACCCAGTGACTTCTACGAGCAGTACTTC
CASSLPSDFYEQYF
>TRBV19|TRBD1|few|TRBJ1-5
TGTGCCAGTAGCAACACAGGGGGCGGTCAGCCCCAGCATTTT
CASSNTGGGQPQHF
>TRBV27|TRBD1|-|TRBJ1-2
TGTGCCAGCAGTTTATCGTGGGACAGCTATGGCTACACCTTC
CASSLSWDSYGYTF
>TRBV7-2|TRBD1|few|TRBJ2-5
TGTGCCAGCAGCGACAGGGTCGGGGTTGGAGAGACCCAGTACTTC
CASSDRVGVGETQYF
>TRBV2|-|few|TRBJ2-7
TGTGCCAGCAGTGTCCCGTTCTACGAGCAGTACTTC
CASSVPFYEQYF
>TRBV6-5|-|-|TRBJ1-2
TGTGCCAGCAGTTACGGAGGGGGCTACACCTTC
CASSYGGGYTF
>TRBV9|-|-|TRBJ1-4
TGTGCCAGCAGCGTATCTCCAACTAATGAAAAACTGTTTTTT
CASSVSPTNEKLFF
>TRBV6-1|TRBD1|-|TRBJ2-2
TGTGCCAGATCTAGGGACAGGGGGGCCGGGGAGCTGTTTTTT
CARSRDRGAGELFF
>TRBV20-1|-|few|TRBJ2-1
TGCAGTGCTAGGCAGGGGGGTGAGCAGTTCTTC
CSARQGGEQFF
>TRBV30|-|few|TRBJ2-6
TGTGCCTGGAGAAGAGGGGGTAACTCTGGGGCCAACGTCCTGACTTTC
CAWRRGGNSGANVLTF
>TRBV7-9|-|-|TRBJ2-2
TGTGCCAGCAGATCCAAACCCCCAGAAAACGGGGAGCTGTTTTTT
CASRSKPPENGELFF